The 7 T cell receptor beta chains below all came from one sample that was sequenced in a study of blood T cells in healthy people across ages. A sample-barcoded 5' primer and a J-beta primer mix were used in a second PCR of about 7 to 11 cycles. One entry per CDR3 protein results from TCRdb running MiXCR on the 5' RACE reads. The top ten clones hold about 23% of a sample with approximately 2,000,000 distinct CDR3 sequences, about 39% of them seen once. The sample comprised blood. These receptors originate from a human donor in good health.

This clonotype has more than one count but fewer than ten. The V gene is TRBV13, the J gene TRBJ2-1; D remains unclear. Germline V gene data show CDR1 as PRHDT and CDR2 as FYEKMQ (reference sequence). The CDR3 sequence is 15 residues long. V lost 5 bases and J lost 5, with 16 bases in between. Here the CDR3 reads CASSGRGGQNNEQFF. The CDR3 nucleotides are TGTGCCAGCAGCGGCCGCGGTGGGCAAAACAATGAGCAGTTCTTC.

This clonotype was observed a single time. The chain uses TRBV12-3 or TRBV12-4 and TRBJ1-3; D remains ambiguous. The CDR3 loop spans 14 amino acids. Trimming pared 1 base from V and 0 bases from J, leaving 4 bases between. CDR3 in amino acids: CASSLDYSGNTIYF. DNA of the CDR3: TGTGCCAGCAGTTTAGACTACTCTGGAAACACCATATATTTT.

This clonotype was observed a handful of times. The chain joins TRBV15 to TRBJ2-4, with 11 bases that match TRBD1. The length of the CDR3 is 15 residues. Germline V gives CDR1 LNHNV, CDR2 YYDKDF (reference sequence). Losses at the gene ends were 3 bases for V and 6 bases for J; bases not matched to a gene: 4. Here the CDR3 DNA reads TGTGCCACCAGCAGGGGACAGGGGGTTGGAAACATTCAGTACTTC. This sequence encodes CATSRGQGVGNIQYF.

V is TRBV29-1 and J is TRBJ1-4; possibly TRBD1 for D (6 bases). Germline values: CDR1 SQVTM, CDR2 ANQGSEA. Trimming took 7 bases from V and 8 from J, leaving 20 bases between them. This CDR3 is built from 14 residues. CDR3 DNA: TGCAGCGCAAGATTCGGGGATGGGGGCGAAAAACTGTTTTTT. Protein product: CSARFGDGGEKLFF.

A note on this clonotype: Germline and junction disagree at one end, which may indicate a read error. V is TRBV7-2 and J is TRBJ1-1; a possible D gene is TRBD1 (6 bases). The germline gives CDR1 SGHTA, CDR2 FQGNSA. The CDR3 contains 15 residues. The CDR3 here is CASSPSLDRNAEAFF. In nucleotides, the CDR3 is TGTGCCAGCAGCCCGTCCCTAGACAGGAACGCTGAAGCTTTCTTT.

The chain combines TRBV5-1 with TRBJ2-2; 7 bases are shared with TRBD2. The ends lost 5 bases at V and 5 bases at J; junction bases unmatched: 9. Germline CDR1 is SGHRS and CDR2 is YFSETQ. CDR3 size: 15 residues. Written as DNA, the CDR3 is TGCGCCAGCAGGGAAGCGGGACGGATTACCGGGGAGCTGTTTTTT. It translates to CASREAGRITGELFF.

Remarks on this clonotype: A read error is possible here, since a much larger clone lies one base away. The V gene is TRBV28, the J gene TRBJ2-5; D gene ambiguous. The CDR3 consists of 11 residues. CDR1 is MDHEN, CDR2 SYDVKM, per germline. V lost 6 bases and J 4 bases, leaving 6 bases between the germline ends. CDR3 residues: CASRWGETQYF. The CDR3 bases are TGTGCCAGCAGGTGGGGAGAGACCCAGTACTTC.